This T cell receptor beta chain originates from a study of human T cells and chemical hapten exposure. This CDR3 comprises 15 residues. V dropped 3 bases and J dropped 9; count of bases not matched to a gene: 8. Germline V gene data show CDR1 as SGDLS and CDR2 as YYNGEE. MiXCR, run by TCRdb on the RACE reads, gives a single entry per CDR3 protein. This sample has 85,000 or so distinct CDR3 sequences; about 10% occur once, and the top ten carry around 4.5%. This clonotype was seen a handful of times. Indicated time point: patch test 1, 2 weeks after DPC sensitization. Documented treatment: therapeutic diphenylcyclopropenone sensitization with weekly scalp DPC.

This receptor was taken from a woman aged 45-65 years with alopecia areata. Some clones in this sample may be carry-over from other donors' samples. Sequenced material: whole blood, taken in connection with sensitization to the hapten diphenylcyclopropenone (DPC). V usage is TRBV9 and J usage is TRBJ1-6; 8 bases fit TRBD1. In DNA, the CDR3 is TGTGCCAGCAGCGCGTCCGGACAGGGAGGTTCACCCCTCCACTTT. Its translation is CASSASGQGGSPLHF.